A selection of T cell receptor beta chains follows, all from one sample in a study of shared clonotypes between healthy human individuals. Repertoires were generated with immunoSEQ multiplex PCR, while TCRdb's copy carries only in-frame clones and drops some. The sample holds some 1 million clones, roughly 80% seen once. The specimen was memory CD4+ T cells sorted from blood. These receptor sequences come from a man aged 18 to 30 in good health. Both conserved end residues are part of each CDR3. The order of the fields is J gene, D gene, V gene, clone size, CDR3 DNA, CDR3 protein. The D gene is left open where the match is weak. Clone size is shown for a subset of rows, as once, few, many or a class of expanded clone.

>TRBJ1-6|TRBD1|TRBV5-8|few
TGTGCCAGCAGCCCCGACAGGGTCGTTTCACCCCTCCACTTT
CASSPDRVVSPLHF
>TRBJ2-2|NA|TRBV27|NA
TGTGCCAGCAGTTCGCTAATCTCGGGCGGGGTCGGGGAGCTGTTTTTT
CASSSLISGGVGELFF
>TRBJ2-7|TRBD1|TRBV5-4|NA
TGTGCCAGCAGCTTGGGGACCGGGACAGTGGCGGACGAGCAGTACTTC
CASSLGTGTVADEQYF
>TRBJ1-1|NA|TRBV10-3|NA
TGTGCCATCAGTGATCCCTCCTCTACAGGGCCCATTATGAACACTGAAGCTTTCTTT
CAISDPSSTGPIMNTEAFF
>TRBJ1-6|NA|TRBV5-1|few
TGCGCCAGCAGCTTGGCTCACCTAGGGGTATCCTATAATTCACCCCTCCACTTT
CASSLAHLGVSYNSPLHF
>TRBJ2-6|TRBD1|TRBV11-1|few
TGTGCCAGCAGCTCGACAGGGTTAGGGGCCAACGTCCTGACTTTC
CASSSTGLGANVLTF
>TRBJ1-2|NA|TRBV28|NA
TGTGCCAGCAGTCCCGAGGAGCTCTATGGCTACACCTTC
CASSPEELYGYTF
>TRBJ2-1|TRBD2|TRBV27|NA
TGTGCCAGCAGTTTATATAGCGGGGGGGGCGATGAGCAGTTCTTC
CASSLYSGGGDEQFF
>TRBJ1-2|NA|TRBV6-1|NA
TGTGCCAGCAGGCCAGCAGGGAACTATGGCTACACCTTC
CASRPAGNYGYTF
>TRBJ2-7|NA|TRBV2|NA
TGTGCCAGCAGATATCAGGGGGGGCAGTACTTC
CASRYQGGQYF
>TRBJ1-5|NA|TRBV6-5|few
TGTGCCAGCAGTTACTCCGGGGATCAGCCCCAGCATTTT
CASSYSGDQPQHF
>TRBJ2-7|TRBD2|TRBV7-8|NA
TGTGCCAGCAGCTCGCTCCGGGAGGGGGCCTACGAGCAGTACTTC
CASSSLREGAYEQYF
>TRBJ1-5|NA|TRBV6-5|once
TGTGCCAGCAGGAAGACAGATTATAGCAATCAGCCCCAGCATTTT
CASRKTDYSNQPQHF
>TRBJ1-3|NA|TRBV30|medium-sized
TGTGCCTGGAGTAATGGGTTCCACTCTGGAAACACCATATATTTT
CAWSNGFHSGNTIYF
>TRBJ2-1|NA|TRBV5-1|NA
TGCGCCAGCTCGCGCGGGTCCTACAATGAGCAGTTCTTC
CASSRGSYNEQFF
>TRBJ2-3|NA|TRBV11-3|NA
TGTGCCAGCAGCCTCGCAAGGAGCACAGATACGCAGTATTTT
CASSLARSTDTQYF
>TRBJ2-3|NA|TRBV2|NA
TGTGCCAGCAGTGAAAACTACGTCACAGATACGCAGTATTTT
CASSENYVTDTQYF
>TRBJ2-3|TRBD1|TRBV19|NA
TGTGCCAGTAGTATTATGACAGGGGGCACAGATACGCAGTATTTT
CASSIMTGGTDTQYF
>TRBJ1-2|NA|TRBV11-2|NA
TGTGCCAGCAGCTCGAGGGGGGGTTACTATGGCTACACCTTC
CASSSRGGYYGYTF
>TRBJ2-5|NA|TRBV4-3|NA
TGCGCCAGCAGCCAAGACGTCCAGCAAGAGACCCAGTACTTC
CASSQDVQQETQYF
>TRBJ2-7|NA|TRBV4-1|NA
TGCGCCAGCAGCCAAGTGGACAGATACGAGCAGTACTTC
CASSQVDRYEQYF
>TRBJ1-2|NA|TRBV28|NA
TGTGCCAGCAGTCCGCTCAAGGGGGGCTACACCTTC
CASSPLKGGYTF
>TRBJ2-7|TRBD1|TRBV6-1|NA
TGTGCCAGCAGTGAAGACCGGGACAGGGTCTACGAGCAGTACTTC
CASSEDRDRVYEQYF
>TRBJ1-2|TRBD1|TRBV6-5|NA
TGTGCCAGCACCCAACAGGGGGCAAGCTATGGCTACACCTTC
CASTQQGASYGYTF
>TRBJ2-1|NA|TRBV4-1|NA
TGCGCCAGCAGCCCGAGGCTGGGTTATGAGCAGTTCTTC
CASSPRLGYEQFF
>TRBJ2-3|TRBD2|TRBV7-2|NA
TGTGCCAGCAGCTCCGGACTAGCGGGGCCCCAGGGGACGCAGTATTTT
CASSSGLAGPQGTQYF
>TRBJ2-5|NA|TRBV19|NA
TGTGCCAGTAGTGGGCAGGGGATGCGGGAGACCCAGTACTTC
CASSGQGMRETQYF
>TRBJ2-3|NA|TRBV7-2|NA
TGTGCCAGCAGCTTAGAACGGTCGACAGATACGCAGTATTTT
CASSLERSTDTQYF